This TCR beta chain came from a study of blood T cell repertoires in COVID-19. This clone has only one observation. CDR3 length equals 15 residues. V lost 1 base, J lost 9 bases, and 7 bases stayed unmatched. CDR1 and CDR2 from the germline V gene are SGHRS and YFSETQ. The repertoire was sequenced with immunoSEQ multiplex PCR; TCRdb's copy has only in-frame clones and lacks some. This table holds about 250,000 clones, over 75% found once. The specimen sequenced was PBMCs or T cells enriched from blood (not recorded which). The rearrangement joins TRBV5-1 to TRBJ2-1, with 10 bases that match TRBD2. This clonotype was obtained from a man aged 40-50 years who had recovered from COVID-19. The CDR3 loop reads CASSLIERGGTEQFF. The CDR3 nucleotides read TGCGCCAGCAGCTTGATCGAGCGGGGGGGCACTGAGCAGTTCTTC. The complete variable domain, with remaining parts taken from reference TRBV5-1 and TRBJ2-1, reads KAGVTQTPRYLIKTRGQQVTLSCSPISGHRSVSWYQQTPGQGLQFLFEYFSETQRNKGNFPGRFSGRQFSNSRSEMNVSTLELGDSALYLCASSLIERGGTEQFFGPGTRLTVL.